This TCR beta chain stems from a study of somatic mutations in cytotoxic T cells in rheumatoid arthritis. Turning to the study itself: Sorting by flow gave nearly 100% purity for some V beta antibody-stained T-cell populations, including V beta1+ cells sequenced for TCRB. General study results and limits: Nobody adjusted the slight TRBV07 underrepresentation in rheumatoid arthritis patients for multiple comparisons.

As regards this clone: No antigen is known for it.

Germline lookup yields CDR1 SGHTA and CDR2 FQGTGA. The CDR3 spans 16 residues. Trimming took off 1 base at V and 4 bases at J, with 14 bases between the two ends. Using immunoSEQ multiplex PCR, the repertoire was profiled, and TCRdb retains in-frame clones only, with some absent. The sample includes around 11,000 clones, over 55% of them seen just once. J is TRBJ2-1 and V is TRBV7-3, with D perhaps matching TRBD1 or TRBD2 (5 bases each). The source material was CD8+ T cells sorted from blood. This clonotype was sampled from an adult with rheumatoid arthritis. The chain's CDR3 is CASSLSVGVLYNEQFF. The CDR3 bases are TGTGCCAGCAGCTTAAGTGTGGGGGTACTATACAATGAGCAGTTCTTC. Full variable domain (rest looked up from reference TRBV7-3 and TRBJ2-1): GAGVSQTPSNKVTEKGKYVELRCDPISGHTALYWYRQSLGQGPEFLIYFQGTGAADDSGLPNDRFFAVRPEGSVSTLKIQRTERGDSAVYLCASSLSVGVLYNEQFFGPGTRLTVL.